This T cell receptor (beta chain) was captured by sequencing in a study of kidney transplant recipient with SARS-CoV-2 infection. CDR3 size: 15 residues. Germline loops: CDR1 MNHEY, CDR2 SVGAGI. Trimming removed 5 bases from V and 8 bases from J, with 21 bases in between. TCRdb re-called the reads with MiXCR, one entry per CDR3 protein. The profile shows approximately 240,000 distinct CDR3 sequences, around 30% of them singletons. The TCR sequence derives from a male patient between 25 and 39 years old who had COVID-19 and was a kidney transplant recipient. Some T cells could come from the graft donor. The gene calls are TRBV6-5 and TRBJ1-2; a possible D gene is TRBD1 (6 bases). Sequencing was performed on a blood sample, taken at baseline and on day 111 from a kidney transplant recipient. CDR3: CASSEEGGGAGGYTF. DNA for the CDR3: TGTGCCAGCAGTGAAGAAGGCGGGGGCGCCGGCGGCTACACCTTC.